A single sample is the source of the 19 T cell receptor beta chains below, sequenced in a study of a mutant IDH1 vaccine in newly diagnosed glioma. Indicated time point: week 5, during vaccination. Vaccination used 300 ug of mutant IDH1 20-mer peptide per dose, with topical imiquimod. No antigen is known for these receptors. TCRdb's copy holds only in-frame clones and misses some; the assay was immunoSEQ multiplex PCR. The sample holds 25,000 to 35,000 clones, roughly 90% seen once. Sequenced material: peripheral blood mononuclear cells (PBMCs), taken from a glioma patient whose treatment included an IDH1 peptide vaccine. The receptors derive from a woman aged 35 to 49 with glioma. Some clones in this sample may be carry-over from other donors' samples.

V usage is TRBV27 and J usage is TRBJ2-7; unclear D gene. This CDR3 spans 13 amino acids. Looked up from germline, CDR1 is MNHEY and CDR2 is SMNVEV (reference sequence). Trimming cost V 0 bases and J 4 bases, with 7 bases left between them. The chain's CDR3 is CASSLSPAYEQYF. The CDR3 coding sequence is TGTGCCAGCAGTTTATCACCAGCGTACGAGCAGTACTTC.

The chain carries TRBV2 and TRBJ1-5, with D hard to call. V lost 6 bases and J lost 7, with 10 bases in between. The germline V gene encodes CDR1 SNHLY and CDR2 FYNNEI. This CDR3 is built from 12 residues. The CDR3, as DNA: TGTGCCAGCAGAAGGGTTGGGCAGCCCCAGCATTTT. It translates to CASRRVGQPQHF.

A single count supports this clone. The V call is TRBV9, the J call TRBJ1-3; no reliable D call. The CDR3 contains 15 residues. Trimming left V 2 bases short and J 0 bases short, with 9 bases between. Germline V gene lookup returns CDR1 SGDLS and CDR2 YYNGEE. The CDR3 coding sequence is TGTGCCAGCAGCGTGGAGGAGACCTCTGGAAACACCATATATTTT. Its translation is CASSVEETSGNTIYF. The entire variable domain, with the rest obtained from reference TRBV9 and TRBJ1-3, is as follows: DSGVTQTPKHLITATGQRVTLRCSPRSGDLSVYWYQQSLDQGLQFLIQYYNGEERAKGNILERFSAQQFPDLHSELNLSSLELGDSALYFCASSVEETSGNTIYFGEGSWLTVV.

J is TRBJ1-3 and V is TRBV11-2; D gene ambiguous. The CDR3 spans 16 residues. The V end was cut by 7 bases, the J end by 2 bases, with 18 bases between. Germline lookup yields CDR1 SGHAT and CDR2 FQNNGV. CDR3 bases: TGTGCCAGCAACTCTCTTGGTAGGGCCCCTGGAAACACCATATATTTT. This codes for CASNSLGRAPGNTIYF.

This clone turned up a few times. The chain joins TRBV7-8 to TRBJ1-3; 8 bases map to TRBD1. Germline V lookup: CDR1 SGHVS, CDR2 FQNEAQ. The J segment lost 3 bases and the V segment lost 2 bases, leaving 6 bases of the junction unmatched. The CDR3 loop spans 16 amino acids. CDR3 sequence (DNA): TGTGCCAGCAGCTTATATAGGACAGGGCTTGGAAACACCATATATTTT. Protein: CASSLYRTGLGNTIYF.

The chain joins TRBV19 to TRBJ1-2; 7 nucleotides agree with TRBD1. Trimming at V came to 2 bases and at J to 8 bases, leaving 11 bases not matched to a gene. Germline-derived CDR1 and CDR2 are LNHDA and SQIVND (reference sequence). The CDR3 consists of 15 residues. For the CDR3, the DNA is TGTGCCAGTAGTATAAGTTCGGAGGGGGCTACGGGCTACACCTTC. It codes for CASSISSEGATGYTF.

The chain combines TRBV7-3 with TRBJ1-2; D is ambiguous. The CDR3 runs 15 residues. Trimming pared 1 base from V and 4 bases from J, leaving 13 bases between. CDR1 is SGHTA, CDR2 FQGTGA, per germline. The CDR3 spells CASSLMAGTPYGYTF. CDR3 sequence (DNA): TGTGCCAGCAGCTTAATGGCCGGCACCCCCTATGGCTACACCTTC. The complete variable domain, with remaining parts taken from reference TRBV7-3 and TRBJ1-2, reads GAGVSQTPSNKVTEKGKYVELRCDPISGHTALYWYRQSLGQGPEFLIYFQGTGAADDSGLPNDRFFAVRPEGSVSTLKIQRTERGDSAVYLCASSLMAGTPYGYTFGSGTRLTVV.

J is TRBJ2-7 and V is TRBV29-1; D unclear. Trimming took off 3 bases at V and 11 bases at J, with 11 bases between the two ends. CDR1 is SQVTM and CDR2 is ANQGSEA in the germline V gene. This CDR3 has 10 amino acids. The CDR3 here is CSVEDGVEYF. The CDR3 nucleotides read TGCAGCGTTGAGGACGGCGTGGAGTACTTC.

The V and J genes are TRBV2 and TRBJ1-2, with D possibly being TRBD1 (5 bases). The CDR3 spans 15 residues. Trimming took off 9 bases at V and 4 bases at J, with 21 bases between the two ends. The germline gives CDR1 SNHLY, CDR2 FYNNEI. The CDR3 nucleotides read TGTGCCAGGGGTGGGGGGGGTACTACCTCCTATGGCTACACCTTC. It translates to CARGGGGTTSYGYTF.

The V call is TRBV7-9, the J call TRBJ1-1; possibly TRBD1 for D (5 bases). This CDR3 is 13 amino acids long. V was trimmed by 3 bases and J by 5 bases, leaving 10 bases between them. Germline loops: CDR1 SEHNR, CDR2 FQNEAQ (reference sequence). CDR3 amino acids: CASSFSDKTEAFF. The DNA of the CDR3 is TGTGCCAGCAGCTTCTCGGACAAAACTGAAGCTTTCTTT.

A single count supports this clone. An end of the junction differs from the germline gene, which may be a read error. This sequence joins TRBV7-8 and TRBJ2-1; 9 bases fit TRBD2. The CDR3 runs to 11 residues. Per germline, CDR1 SGHVS and CDR2 FQNEAQ. The DNA for the CDR3 is TGTGCCAGCATAGAGGGACTAGCTCCCATCTTC. It yields the protein CASIEGLAPIF.

The CDR3 reads CASSRARTNSGNTIYF. The CDR3 DNA is TGTGCCAGTAGTCGGGCCAGAACTAACTCTGGAAACACCATATATTTT. The chain recombines TRBV19 with TRBJ1-3; D call uncertain. The CDR3 covers 16 residues. Germline assignment: CDR1 LNHDA and CDR2 SQIVND (reference sequence). V lost 5 bases and J lost 0, with 14 bases in between.

V gene TRBV28 combines with J gene TRBJ1-3; weak D call: TRBD1 (5 bases). Germline CDR1 MDHEN, CDR2 SYDVKM. The CDR3 covers 12 residues. The ends were cut back, 8 bases at V and 6 bases at J, with 11 bases in the middle. In nucleotides, the CDR3 is TGTGCCAGCTGGGGGAAAGCAAACACCATATATTTT. The encoded protein is CASWGKANTIYF.

The V and J genes are TRBV7-8 and TRBJ1-4, with D possibly being TRBD1 (5 bases). V was shortened by 5 bases and J by 2 bases, with 9 bases between the two germline ends. The CDR3 is 14 residues long. Germline V gene data show CDR1 as SGHVS and CDR2 as FQNEAQ. Here the CDR3 reads CASSPTATNEKLFF. The CDR3 nucleotides are TGTGCCAGCAGCCCGACAGCGACTAATGAAAAACTGTTTTTT.

The chain is built from TRBV29-1 and TRBJ2-7, with a tentative D call TRBD1 (6 bases). The CDR3 runs 15 residues. With 0 bases removed from V and 6 bases from J, the gap between germline ends came to 18 bases. Per the germline V gene, CDR1 is SQVTM and CDR2 is ANQGSEA. The CDR3 sequence is CSVEDPTGKEGEQYF. The CDR3, as DNA: TGCAGCGTTGAAGATCCAACAGGGAAAGAAGGCGAGCAGTACTTC.

The rearrangement links TRBV7-9 to TRBJ2-1, with TRBD2 matching 10 bases. Per the germline V gene, CDR1 is SEHNR and CDR2 is FQNEAQ (reference sequence). The CDR3 contains 16 residues. The ends lost 4 bases at V and 3 bases at J; junction bases unmatched: 6. CDR3 loop: CASSYIAGGYYNEQFF. The CDR3 DNA follows: TGTGCCAGCAGCTACATAGCGGGAGGCTACTACAATGAGCAGTTCTTC.

The chain uses TRBV2 and TRBJ2-1; D uncertain. The CDR3 consists of 12 residues. Trimming removed 11 bases at V and 0 bases at J, with 8 bases between. CDR1 is SNHLY, CDR2 FYNNEI, per germline. CDR3: CAVSRSYNEQFF. CDR3 nucleotides: TGTGCCGTTTCGCGCTCCTACAATGAGCAGTTCTTC.

This chain uses TRBV6-5 with TRBJ1-2; 10 bases line up with TRBD1. This CDR3 spans 14 amino acids. The J segment lost 13 bases and the V segment lost 0 bases, leaving 8 bases of the junction unmatched. CDR1 and CDR2 (germline): MNHEY, SVGAGI. The CDR3 sequence is CASSYSGTGVGCTF. As DNA, the CDR3 is TGTGCCAGCAGTTACTCCGGGACAGGGGTTGGTTGCACCTTC.

The genes are TRBV6-1 and TRBJ2-4; TRBD2 might be the D (6 bases). The CDR3 spans 19 residues. Trimming left V 3 bases short and J 0 bases short, with 21 bases between. CDR1 and CDR2 (germline): MNHNS, SASEGT. The CDR3, as DNA: TGTGCCAGCAGTGAGTGGGACTTCGAGACGGGAAAAGCCAAAAACATTCAGTACTTC. As protein: CASSEWDFETGKAKNIQYF.